This T cell receptor (beta chain) emerged from a study of metastatic and nonmetastatic thyroid tumors. The wider study: Malignant and benign thyroid patients had repertoires compared in peripheral blood and tumor or nodule tissue. Study conclusions and caveats: Benign nodules were reported to have significantly lower TCR beta diversity than malignant thyroid tumors, in blood and tumor.

TCRdb called clones again from the PCR reads with MiXCR. Among around 30,000 clones listed, 10% to 13% were seen once. Trimming removed 4 bases from V and 7 bases from J; junction bases left unmatched: 5. The CDR3 contains 14 residues. CDR1 is SNHLY and CDR2 is FYNNEI in the germline V gene. Every patient underwent thyroid surgery untreated. As regards this clone: No antigen is known for it.

The receptor was isolated from a female donor with papillary thyroid cancer or a benign thyroid nodule (not recorded which). Some clones in this sample may be carry-over from other donors' samples. The chain recombines TRBV2 with TRBJ1-4; 8 bases line up with TRBD1. The sequenced sample consisted of blood. The CDR3 sequence is CASSVSGGREKLFF. The CDR3 DNA sequence: TGTGCCAGCAGTGTTTCAGGGGGCCGTGAAAAACTGTTTTTT.